Listed here are 9 T cell receptor beta chains from one sample, sequenced in a study of shared clonotypes between healthy human individuals. Here immunoSEQ multiplex PCR was the method, and the copy in TCRdb shows in-frame clones only, minus some. The sample records fewer than 2.5 million clones, more than 85% being singletons. The sample consisted of naive CD4+ T cells from PBMCs. Subset of the sample: CD45RA+ positively selected. Every receptor here comes from a young man in good health. Some clones in this sample may be carry-over from other donors' samples.

The genes are TRBV7-3 and TRBJ2-1; 8 bases fit TRBD2. Germline CDR1 reads SGHTA; CDR2 reads FQGTGA. This CDR3 has 16 amino acids. Trimming took 5 bases from V and 4 from J; bases not matched to a gene: 10. In DNA, the CDR3 is TGTGCCAGCAGCCCAATCCCCAGCGGGAGATACAATGAGCAGTTCTTC. Its translation: CASSPIPSGRYNEQFF.

The chain recombines TRBV5-1 with TRBJ1-2; maybe TRBD1 (5 bases). The CDR3 runs 13 residues. Germline CDR1 and CDR2: SGHRS and YFSETQ. Trimming removed 3 bases at V and 6 bases at J, with 12 bases between. CDR3 sequence reads: CASSWVGADGYTF. The CDR3 coding sequence is TGCGCCAGCAGCTGGGTAGGGGCGGATGGCTACACCTTC.

The table lists this clone with a count of one. The J gene is TRBJ1-4, the V gene TRBV11-2; D is possibly TRBD1 (6 bases). The CDR3 consists of 19 residues. Germline V gives CDR1 SGHAT, CDR2 FQNNGV. Trimming cost V 5 bases and J 0 bases, with 22 bases left between them. The DNA of the CDR3 is TGTGCCAGCAGCCCCGCCGTCCGGGGGCGGGTTGCAACTAATGAAAAACTGTTTTTT. This gives the protein CASSPAVRGRVATNEKLFF.

The J gene is TRBJ2-4, the V gene TRBV6-5, with 10 bases fitting TRBD1. This CDR3 comprises 14 residues. Trimming cost V 4 bases and J 6 bases; bases outside gene matches: 3. Germline V gives CDR1 MNHEY, CDR2 SVGAGI. CDR3 DNA sequence: TGTGCCAGCAGTTGGGGACAGGGGAGAAACATTCAGTACTTC. Its protein is CASSWGQGRNIQYF.

The genes are TRBV9 and TRBJ2-7; D may be TRBD2 (7 bases). The ends were cut back, 3 bases at V and 5 bases at J, with 18 bases in the middle. CDR3 length: 15 amino acids. Germline-derived CDR1 and CDR2 are SGDLS and YYNGEE. For the CDR3, the DNA is TGTGCCAGCAGCGCGGGGGGCACAAGGGTCGACGAGCAGTACTTC. The encoded protein is CASSAGGTRVDEQYF. Full variable domain (rest looked up from reference TRBV9 and TRBJ2-7): DSGVTQTPKHLITATGQRVTLRCSPRSGDLSVYWYQQSLDQGLQFLIQYYNGEERAKGNILERFSAQQFPDLHSELNLSSLELGDSALYFCASSAGGTRVDEQYFGPGTRLTVT.

This chain links TRBV28 with TRBJ2-1; TRBD1 matches at 8 bases. Germline V gives CDR1 MDHEN, CDR2 SYDVKM. CDR3 length: 16 amino acids. V lost 5 bases to trimming and J lost 6 bases; unmatched junction nucleotides: 12. The CDR3 DNA follows: TGTGCCAGCAGTGAGACAGGGGCATTGAACTTCAATGAGCAGTTCTTC. Translated, it gives CASSETGALNFNEQFF.

The chain joins TRBV28 to TRBJ2-7; TRBD2 might be the D (5 bases). The CDR3 spans 15 residues. V was trimmed by 5 bases and J by 4 bases, leaving 18 bases between them. Germline values: CDR1 MDHEN, CDR2 SYDVKM. Here the CDR3 DNA reads TGTGCCAGCAGTCTAAGACGGACCAGGACTTACGAGCAGTACTTC. This sequence encodes CASSLRRTRTYEQYF.

As for this clone: This sample includes further DNA sequences coding for the same CDR3. This chain joins TRBV7-6 and TRBJ1-1; TRBD1 matches 9 bases. V gave up 6 bases and J gave up 5 bases; unmatched junction bases: 4. CDR1 is SGHVS and CDR2 is FNYEAQ in the germline V gene. The CDR3 is 13 residues long. The CDR3 nucleotides are TGTGCCAGCAGTTTGGACAGGGGAACTGAAGCTTTCTTT. Protein sequence: CASSLDRGTEAFF.

J is TRBJ1-6 and V is TRBV6-5; unclear D gene. V lost 6 bases, J lost 5 bases, and 14 bases lay in between. Looked up from germline, CDR1 is MNHEY and CDR2 is SVGAGI. This CDR3 has 15 amino acids. CDR3 sequence: CASRIDGTHNSPLHF. DNA of the CDR3: TGTGCCAGCAGGATCGACGGCACCCATAATTCACCCCTCCACTTT.